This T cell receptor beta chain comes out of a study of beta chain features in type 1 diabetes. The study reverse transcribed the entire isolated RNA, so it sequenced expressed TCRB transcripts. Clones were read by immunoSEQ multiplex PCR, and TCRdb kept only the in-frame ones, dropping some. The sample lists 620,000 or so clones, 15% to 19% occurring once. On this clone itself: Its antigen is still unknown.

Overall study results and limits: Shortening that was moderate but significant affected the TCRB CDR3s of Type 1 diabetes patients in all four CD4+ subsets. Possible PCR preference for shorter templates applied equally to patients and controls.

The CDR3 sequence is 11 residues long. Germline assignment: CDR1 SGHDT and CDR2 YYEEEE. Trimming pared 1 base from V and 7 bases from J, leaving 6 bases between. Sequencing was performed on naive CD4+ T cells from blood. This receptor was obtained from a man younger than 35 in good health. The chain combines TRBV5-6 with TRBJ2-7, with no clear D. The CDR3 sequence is CASSLQPEQYF. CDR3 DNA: TGTGCCAGCAGCTTGCAGCCAGAGCAGTACTTC.